These 8 T cell receptor beta chains originate from one sample sequenced in a study of T cell repertoires in cytomegalovirus infection. The antigens these receptors bind are not known. Using its own MiXCR run on the reads, TCRdb lists one record per CDR3 protein. This table has hundreds of thousands of distinct CDR3 sequences, 25% to 35% appearing once. The material sequenced was cultured PBMCs, taken from culture after CMV antigen stimulation. Source of these receptors: a human donor in good health (CMV status not recorded). Some clones in this sample may be carry-over from other donors' samples.

This clonotype was counted at least ten times. An end of the junction does not agree with germline; a read error may underlie this. This chain connects TRBV7-6 to TRBJ2-1, with 8 bases matching TRBD2. The CDR3 runs to 15 residues. CDR1 and CDR2 from the germline V gene are SGHVS and FNYEAQ. CDR3 in amino acids: CASSLAGSSYNEQFF. CDR3 nucleotide sequence: TGTGCCAGCAGCCTAGCGGGTAGCTCCTACAATGAGCAGTTCTTC.

This clonotype was found a few times. V usage is TRBV29-1 and J usage is TRBJ1-5, with TRBD1 as a possible D gene (6 bases). The CDR3 totals 15 residues. Germline CDR1 SQVTM, CDR2 ANQGSEA. V was trimmed by 3 bases and J by 4 bases, leaving 16 bases between them. For the CDR3, the DNA is TGCAGCGTTGAGGGTTTTGAGGACAGAAATCAGCCCCAGCATTTT. Residues: CSVEGFEDRNQPQHF.

This clonotype came up a few times. The gene calls are TRBV12-3 or TRBV12-4 and TRBJ1-1; D not resolved. Trimming cost V 6 bases and J 3 bases, with 14 bases left between them. The CDR3 has 14 amino acids. For the CDR3, the DNA is TGTGCCAGCAGACGCATATTTGGGGACACTGAAGCTTTCTTT. Translated, it gives CASRRIFGDTEAFF.

This chain joins TRBV7-8 and TRBJ1-6; TRBD1 agrees at 10 bases. V lost 1 base to trimming and J lost 10 bases; unmatched junction nucleotides: 7. The CDR3 totals 16 residues. Germline-derived CDR1 and CDR2 are SGHVS and FQNEAQ. Written as DNA, the CDR3 is TGTGCCAGCAGCTTAGATGGACAGGGGGTAGGATCACCCCTCCACTTT. It encodes CASSLDGQGVGSPLHF. Variable domain in full (rest from reference TRBV7-8 and TRBJ1-6): GAGVSQSPRYKVAKRGQDVALRCDPISGHVSLFWYQQALGQGPEFLTYFQNEAQLDKSGLPSDRFFAERPEGSVSTLKIQRTQQEDSAVYLCASSLDGQGVGSPLHFGNGTRLTVT.

The chain is built from TRBV28 and TRBJ1-5; D is unclear. CDR1 is MDHEN, CDR2 SYDVKM, per germline. The V and J ends lost 6 bases and 3 bases respectively, with 15 bases between them. CDR3 length: 15 residues. The CDR3 region has the DNA TGTGCCAGCAGCCCGGCCGGCCTCTTCAATCAGCCCCAGCATTTT. This sequence encodes CASSPAGLFNQPQHF.

The chain combines TRBV28 with TRBJ2-1; D is uncertain. The germline gives CDR1 MDHEN, CDR2 SYDVKM. This CDR3 is built from 11 residues. V was cut by 8 bases and J by 9 bases, with 11 bases left in between. The CDR3 reads CASLWAGEQFF. CDR3 bases: TGTGCCAGCCTCTGGGCCGGTGAGCAGTTCTTC.

The rearrangement uses TRBV6-2 or TRBV6-3 and TRBJ1-1; 7 bases are a match to TRBD1. This CDR3 comprises 14 residues. The germline gives CDR1 MNHEY, CDR2 SVGEGT. J lost 1 base, V lost 6 bases, and 5 bases had no gene match. CDR3 DNA: TGTGCCAGCAGAAACGAGGGGGCGAACACTGAAGCTTTCTTT. Translated, it gives CASRNEGANTEAFF.

The chain uses TRBV13 and TRBJ2-5; D possibly corresponds to TRBD1 (5 bases). Germline loops: CDR1 PRHDT, CDR2 FYEKMQ (reference sequence). The CDR3 runs 13 residues. V gave up 8 bases and J gave up 5 bases, with 15 bases separating them. The CDR3 DNA reads as TGTGCCAGCCGACTCCAGGGCCGGGAGACCCAGTACTTC. It translates to CASRLQGRETQYF.